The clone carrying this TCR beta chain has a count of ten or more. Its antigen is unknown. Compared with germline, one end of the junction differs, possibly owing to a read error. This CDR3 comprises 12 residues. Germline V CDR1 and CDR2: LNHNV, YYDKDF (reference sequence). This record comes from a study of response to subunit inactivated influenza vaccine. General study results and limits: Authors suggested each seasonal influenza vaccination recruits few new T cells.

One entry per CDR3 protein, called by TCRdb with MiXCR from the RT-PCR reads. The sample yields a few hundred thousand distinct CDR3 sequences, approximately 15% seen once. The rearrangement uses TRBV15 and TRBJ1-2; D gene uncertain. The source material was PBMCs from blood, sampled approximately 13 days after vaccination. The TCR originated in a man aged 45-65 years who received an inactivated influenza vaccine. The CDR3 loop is CATSNALGGYTF. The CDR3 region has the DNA TGTGCCACCAGCAACGCCCTAGGTGGCTACACCTTT.